Listed here are 3 T cell receptor beta chains from one sample, sequenced in a study of blood T cells in healthy people across ages. Using a J-beta primer mix together with a sample-barcoded 5' primer, a second PCR was run for roughly 7 to 12 cycles. Each CDR3 protein gets one entry after TCRdb re-called the 5' RACE reads with MiXCR. The repertoire holds 850,000 or so distinct CDR3 sequences, with 25% to 30% as singletons. Sequenced: blood. The receptors stem from an elderly woman in good health.

A word on this clonotype: A much larger clone is a single base away; this may be a read error. The chain uses TRBV28 and TRBJ1-4; D is undetermined. CDR1 MDHEN and CDR2 SYDVKM come from the germline V gene. The CDR3 extends over 12 amino acids. The CDR3 spells CASRPLNEKRFF. The CDR3 region has the DNA TGTGCCAGCAGGCCCCTAAATGAAAAACGGTTTTTT.

A word on this clonotype: With a much larger clone just one base away, this may be a read error. This chain connects TRBV4-3 to TRBJ2-3, with D uncertain. This CDR3 comprises 15 residues. The V end lost 1 base, the J end lost 0 bases, and 8 bases lay between the germline ends. From germline, CDR1 is LGHNA and CDR2 YSLEER. CDR3 in amino acids: CASSQAYTSTDTQYF. CDR3 nucleotide sequence: TGCGCCAGCAGCCAAGCCTACACTAGCACAGATACGCAGTATTTT.

This rearrangement joins TRBV25-1 to TRBJ2-7; TRBD2 matches at 7 bases. The DNA end favors TRBJ2-5, so the J call may be wrong. Germline CDR1 MGHDK, CDR2 SYGVNS. The CDR3 totals 13 residues. For the CDR3, the DNA is TGTGCCAGCAGTGAGGGGGGGGGAGAGACCCAGTACTTC. Its protein product is CASSEGGGETQYF.